This T cell receptor (beta chain) emerged from a study of OX40 agonist ivuxolimab in advanced cancers. Patients were ruled out by autoimmune disease history or systemic immunosuppression. With baseline, cycle 4 day 1, and cycle 7 day 1 as timepoints, blood was sampled. This clone has only a few counts. Its antigen remains unknown. Assay: immunoSEQ multiplex PCR; the TCRdb copy retains only in-frame clones and omits some. The sample records roughly 70,000 clones, more than 80% being singletons. Notes on the study in general: Partial responders receiving 0.1-3.0 mg/kg showed among the lowest clonal expansion. The antigens recognized by the expanded peripheral T cells, that is their antigen specificity, were not determined.

V was pared by 2 bases and J by 1 base, with 13 bases between. Germline V gene data show CDR1 as MNHNS and CDR2 as SASEGT. CDR3 size: 16 residues. This sample comprised CD4+ or CD8+ T cells sorted from blood, obtained in a trial of the OX40 agonist ivuxolimab. The source is an adult with an advanced solid tumor such as melanoma, head and neck, liver or kidney cancer. This chain joins TRBV6-1 and TRBJ2-3; D uncertain. CDR3 amino acids: CASSEQVRTGTDTQYF. In DNA, the CDR3 is TGTGCCAGCAGTGAACAGGTGCGGACGGGCACAGATACGCAGTATTTT.